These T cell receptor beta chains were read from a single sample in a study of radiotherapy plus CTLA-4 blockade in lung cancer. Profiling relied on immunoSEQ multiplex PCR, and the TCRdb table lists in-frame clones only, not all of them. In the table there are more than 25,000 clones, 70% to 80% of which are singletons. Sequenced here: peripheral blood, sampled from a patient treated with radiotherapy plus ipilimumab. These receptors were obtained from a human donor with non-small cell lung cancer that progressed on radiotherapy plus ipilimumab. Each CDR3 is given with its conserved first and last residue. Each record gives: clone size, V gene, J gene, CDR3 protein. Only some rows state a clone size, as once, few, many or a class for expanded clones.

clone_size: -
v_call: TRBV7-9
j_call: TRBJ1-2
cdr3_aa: CASSLEEGPSYGYTF

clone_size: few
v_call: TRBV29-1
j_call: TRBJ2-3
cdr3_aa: CSVRAVGGDTQYF

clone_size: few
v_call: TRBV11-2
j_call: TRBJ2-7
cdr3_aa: CASSLSRDTFGGTYEQYF

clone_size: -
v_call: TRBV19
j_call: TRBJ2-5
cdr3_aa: CASTPHGGDRGYQETQYF

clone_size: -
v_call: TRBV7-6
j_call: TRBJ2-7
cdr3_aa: CASSLADHEQYF

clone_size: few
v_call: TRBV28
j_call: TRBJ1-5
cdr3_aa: CASSLMGGWNNQPQHF

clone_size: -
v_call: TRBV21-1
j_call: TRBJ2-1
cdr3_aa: CASSKTPLGTSGYSSYNEQFF

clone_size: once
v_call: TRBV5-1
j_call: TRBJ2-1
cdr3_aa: CASSLLAESYNEQFF

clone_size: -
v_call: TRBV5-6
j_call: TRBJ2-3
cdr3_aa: CASSPGTSGTDTQYF

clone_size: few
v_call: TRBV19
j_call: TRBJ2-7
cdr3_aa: CASSIRAGVLDEQYF

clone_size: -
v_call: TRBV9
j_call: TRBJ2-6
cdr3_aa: CASSAASGANVLTF

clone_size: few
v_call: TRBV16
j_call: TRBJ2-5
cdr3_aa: CASSRVAVGETQYF

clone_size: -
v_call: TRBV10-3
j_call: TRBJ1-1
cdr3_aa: CAISEPRAANTEAFF

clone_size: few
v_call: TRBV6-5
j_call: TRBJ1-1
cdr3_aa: CASRSGTGNTEAFF

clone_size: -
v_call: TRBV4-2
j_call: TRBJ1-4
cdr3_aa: CASRRSNEKLFF

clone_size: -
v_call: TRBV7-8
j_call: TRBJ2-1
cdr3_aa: CASSLGVLGLANNEQFF

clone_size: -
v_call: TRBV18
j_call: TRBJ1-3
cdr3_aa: CASSPKRGPSGNTIYF

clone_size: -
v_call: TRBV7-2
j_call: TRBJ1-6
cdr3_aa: CASSFLGPSSNSPLHF

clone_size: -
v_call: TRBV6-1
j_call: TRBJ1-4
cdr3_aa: CASSEAPRGFGGKLFF

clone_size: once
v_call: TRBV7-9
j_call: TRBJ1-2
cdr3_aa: CASSLSGVAVGYTF

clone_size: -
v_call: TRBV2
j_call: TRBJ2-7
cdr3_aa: CASSGQGEQYF

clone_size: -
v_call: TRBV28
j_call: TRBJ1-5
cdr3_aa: CASSLVGLLQPQHF